This T cell receptor (beta chain) appears in the sequencing data of a study of patients and donors after allogeneic stem cell transplantation. The CDR3 sequence is 12 residues long. The germline V gene has CDR1 SQVTM and CDR2 ANQGSEA. Trimming removed 5 bases at V and 2 bases at J, with 8 bases between. Using its own MiXCR run on the RT-PCR reads, TCRdb lists one record per CDR3 protein. Of about 72,000 distinct CDR3 sequences detected, more than 20% appear once; the ten largest clones hold around 27%. Sequencing input: blood, either unsorted or a sorted T cell fraction (not recorded which). The chain uses TRBV29-1 and TRBJ2-3; tentative D call: TRBD1 (5 bases). This clonotype was sampled from a human donor who was either an allogeneic HSCT recipient or a stem cell or donor lymphocyte infusion donor (not recorded which). It is not recorded whose cells these are; they may come from a transplant donor. CDR3 region: CSVKGDTDTQYF. DNA for the CDR3: TGCAGCGTTAAAGGGGACACAGATACGCAGTATTTT.